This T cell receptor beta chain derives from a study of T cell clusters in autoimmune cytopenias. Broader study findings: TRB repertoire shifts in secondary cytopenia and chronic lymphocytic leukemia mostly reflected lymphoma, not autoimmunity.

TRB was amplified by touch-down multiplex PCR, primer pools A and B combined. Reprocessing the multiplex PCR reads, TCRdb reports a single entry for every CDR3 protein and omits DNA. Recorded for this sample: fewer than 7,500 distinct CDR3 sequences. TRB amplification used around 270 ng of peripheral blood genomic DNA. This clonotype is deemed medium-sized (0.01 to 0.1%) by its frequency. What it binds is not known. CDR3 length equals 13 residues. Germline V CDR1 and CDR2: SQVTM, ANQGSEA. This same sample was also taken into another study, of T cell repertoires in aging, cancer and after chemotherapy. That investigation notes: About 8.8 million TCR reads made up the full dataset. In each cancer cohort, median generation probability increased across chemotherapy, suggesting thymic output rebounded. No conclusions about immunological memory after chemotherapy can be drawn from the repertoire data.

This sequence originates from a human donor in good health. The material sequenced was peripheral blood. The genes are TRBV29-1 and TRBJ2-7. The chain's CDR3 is CSVAGGRSYEQYF.